This TCR beta chain was identified in a study of cytomegalovirus exposure and HLA in healthy donors. Study-wide background: Genotyping showed around 81% of about 370 donors falling in the Caucasian-associated ancestry cluster.

Looked up from germline, CDR1 is SGHRS and CDR2 is YFSETQ. V lost 1 base, J lost 2 bases, and 9 bases lay in between. The CDR3 length is 14 residues. The PCR contained 60 Vbeta and 13 Jbeta primers. Generated by immunoSEQ multiplex PCR, the TCRdb table keeps only in-frame clones and is missing some. This sample yields roughly 150,000 clones, of which 75% are seen a single time; around 7% belongs to the top ten. The rearrangement uses TRBV5-1 and TRBJ1-1, with TRBD1 as a possible D gene (5 bases). This receptor was identified in a man aged 25-45 years in good health and CMV-seronegative. The sample taken for sequencing was PBMCs. The CDR3 is CASSLWQGNTEAFF. In DNA, the CDR3 is TGCGCCAGCAGCTTGTGGCAGGGAAACACTGAAGCTTTCTTT.